The 7 T cell receptor beta chains listed next were all sequenced from one sample in a study of blood T cell repertoires in COVID-19 (dated by TCRdb to about 2020). Preparation of the library involved the immunoSEQ multiplex PCR assay. TCRdb limited this immuneACCESS table to in-frame rearrangements with V and J called. A share of clones is missing; checked studies link under half to unresolved V genes, and the rest is unexplained. The sample includes 350,000 to 450,000 clones, with over 75% observed a single time. The ten largest clonotypes hold less than 1.5% of the sample. The specimen was PBMCs or T cells enriched from blood (not recorded which). The receptors come from a young woman who had been exposed to COVID-19.

The chain joins TRBV6-2 or TRBV6-3 to TRBJ2-3; D unclear. This CDR3 has 13 residues. Trimming stripped 4 bases from V and 2 bases from J, with 7 bases between. CDR1 MNHEY and CDR2 SVGEGT come from the germline V gene. The chain's CDR3 is CASSSQYTDTQYF. CDR3 sequence (DNA): TGTGCCAGCAGTTCACAGTACACAGATACGCAGTATTTT.

J is TRBJ2-1 and V is TRBV25-1, with D possibly being TRBD1 (6 bases). The ends were cut back, 4 bases at V and 0 bases at J, with 19 bases in the middle. This CDR3 has 18 residues. Germline V CDR1 and CDR2: MGHDK, SYGVNS. The CDR3 bases are TGTGCCAGCAGTGTTACAGGTGGTCTAGGGGGCTCCTACAATGAGCAGTTCTTC. Its translation: CASSVTGGLGGSYNEQFF. Looking up the rest from reference TRBV25-1 and TRBJ2-1 gives the full variable domain: EADIYQTPRYLVIGTGKKITLECSQTMGHDKMYWYQQDPGMELHLIHYSYGVNSTEKGDLSSESTVSRIRTEHFPLTLESARPSHTSQYLCASSVTGGLGGSYNEQFFGPGTRLTVL.

This chain uses TRBV25-1 with TRBJ2-3; 7 positions match TRBD1. The CDR3 is 15 residues long. The J segment lost 0 bases and the V segment lost 3 bases, leaving 3 bases of the junction unmatched. CDR1 and CDR2 from the germline V gene are MGHDK and SYGVNS. The CDR3 loop reads CASSEGQISTDTQYF. The CDR3 region has the DNA TGTGCCAGCAGTGAGGGACAGATAAGCACAGATACGCAGTATTTT.

The rearrangement joins TRBV6-1 to TRBJ2-7, with 9 bases identical to TRBD1. The CDR3 is 16 amino acids. The V and J ends lost 4 bases and 3 bases, in that order; junction bases with no gene match: 10. The germline gives CDR1 MNHNS, CDR2 SASEGT. Here the CDR3 reads CASSGTRTGENYEQYF. The CDR3 DNA sequence: TGTGCCAGCAGTGGGACCCGGACAGGGGAAAACTACGAGCAGTACTTC.

As DNA, the CDR3 is TGTGCCAGCAGCTTACAAGACAGGGGTAATGAAAAACTGTTTTTT. Its protein product is CASSLQDRGNEKLFF. The chain combines TRBV11-2 with TRBJ1-4; 8 bases match TRBD1. In germline, CDR1 is SGHAT, CDR2 FQNNGV. Trimming cost V 2 bases and J 4 bases; bases outside gene matches: 3. The CDR3 is 15 residues long. Variable domain in full (rest from reference TRBV11-2 and TRBJ1-4): EAGVAQSPRYKIIEKRQSVAFWCNPISGHATLYWYQQILGQGPKLLIQFQNNGVVDDSQLPKDRFSAERLKGVDSTLKIQPAKLEDSAVYLCASSLQDRGNEKLFFGSGTQLSVL.

The chain joins TRBV7-8 to TRBJ1-1; D may be TRBD1 (5 bases). The CDR3 consists of 14 residues. The V gene's germline CDR1 is SGHVS and CDR2 FQNEAQ. With 0 bases removed from V and 11 bases from J, the gap between germline ends came to 16 bases. CDR3 nucleotide sequence: TGTGCCAGCAGCTTAGCGTCGATAGTAAGGGGTGCTTTCTTT. Translating it yields CASSLASIVRGAFF.

The chain employs TRBV4-1 and TRBJ2-7, with D tentatively TRBD1 (6 bases). The CDR3 totals 16 residues. Germline assignment: CDR1 MGHRA and CDR2 YSYEKL. Trimming shortened V by 0 bases and J by 1 base, and 13 bases separated the two germline ends. CDR3 nucleotides: TGCGCCAGCAGCCAAGAGGTACAGGGACGGTCCTACGAGCAGTACTTC. Protein sequence: CASSQEVQGRSYEQYF.